The text below deals with one T cell receptor (beta chain). This sample is drawn from a study of shared clonotypes between healthy human individuals. Sequencing was performed with immunoSEQ multiplex PCR; in TCRdb, only in-frame clones are kept and a portion is missing. The sample comprises about 2.4 million clones, roughly 93% of which are singletons, and around 0.37% rests with the top ten. Donors were Caucasian adults residing in Nashville, Tennessee, USA. V lost 4 bases, J lost 2 bases, and 12 bases lay in between. Per the germline V gene, CDR1 is MDHEN and CDR2 is SYDVKM. The CDR3 spans 15 residues.

The rearrangement joins TRBV28 to TRBJ2-1; D gene ambiguous. The sequenced sample consisted of naive CD4+ T cells from PBMCs. Stated subset: CD45RA+ positively selected. This TCR derives from a man between 18 and 35 years old in good health. Some clones in this sample may be carry-over from other donors' samples. The CDR3 region is CASSSAGDPYNEQFF. The DNA for the CDR3 is TGTGCCAGCAGTTCCGCAGGAGACCCCTACAATGAGCAGTTCTTC.